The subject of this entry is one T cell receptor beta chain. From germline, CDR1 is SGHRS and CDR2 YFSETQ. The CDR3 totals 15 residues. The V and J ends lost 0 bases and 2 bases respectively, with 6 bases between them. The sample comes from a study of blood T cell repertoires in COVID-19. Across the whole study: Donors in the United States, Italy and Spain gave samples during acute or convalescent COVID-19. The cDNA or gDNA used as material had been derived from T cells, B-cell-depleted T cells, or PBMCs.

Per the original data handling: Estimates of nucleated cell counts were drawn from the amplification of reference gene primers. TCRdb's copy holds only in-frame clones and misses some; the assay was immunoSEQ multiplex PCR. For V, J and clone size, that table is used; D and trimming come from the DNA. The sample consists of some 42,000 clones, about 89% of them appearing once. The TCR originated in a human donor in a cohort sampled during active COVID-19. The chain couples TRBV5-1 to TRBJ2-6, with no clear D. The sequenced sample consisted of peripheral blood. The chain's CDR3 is CASSLAEPGANVLTF. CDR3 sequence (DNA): TGCGCCAGCAGCTTGGCAGAACCTGGGGCCAACGTCCTGACTTTC.